One and the same sample provided the 20 T cell receptor beta chains below, sequenced in a study of T-cell memory formation after mild COVID-19 (dated by TCRdb to the early 2020s). Library generation was performed with 5' RACE. Data came from an Illumina NovaSeq 6000. In TCRdb, the public reads were trimmed at Q25 with fastp and aligned with MiXCR, with productive beta chains retained. Here each entry gathers all rows of one CDR3 protein and keeps the most common genes and DNA. The sample yields approximately 300,000 distinct CDR3 sequences; approximately 19% were counted once. Clones ranked in the top ten supply 20% to 25% of the sample. The sequencing sample was made of PBMCs or a T cell subset sorted from them (not recorded which). Receptors originate from a man aged 18 to 30 who had mild COVID-19 (a few samples of this study predate the infection). The sample titles of this study are shuffled in the database, so cell type and time point are left out; the donor was told from shared clones.

This clonotype was seen a handful of times. The rearrangement links TRBV7-3 to TRBJ2-2; 8 bases map to TRBD1. Germline CDR1 SGHTA, CDR2 FQGTGA. With V trimmed by 3 bases and J by 5 bases, 2 bases remained unmatched. This CDR3 has 14 amino acids. This CDR3 is CASSLNRGTGELFF. The CDR3 region has the DNA TGTGCCAGCAGCTTGAACAGGGGGACCGGGGAGCTGTTTTTT. Full variable domain (outside the CDR3, taken from reference TRBV7-3 and TRBJ2-2): GAGVSQTPSNKVTEKGKYVELRCDPISGHTALYWYRQSLGQGPEFLIYFQGTGAADDSGLPNDRFFAVRPEGSVSTLKIQRTERGDSAVYLCASSLNRGTGELFFGEGSRLTVL.

V and J are TRBV21-1 and TRBJ2-7; TRBD1 is taken as the D call from the table, unchecked against the DNA. TRBV21-1 counts as a pseudogene. The CDR3 sequence is 18 residues long. CDR3 coding DNA: TGTGCCAGCAGCAAACATTCCTCCCCTACCGGGACAGCCTACGAGCAGTACTTC. Protein product: CASSKHSSPTGTAYEQYF.

The chain employs TRBV30 and TRBJ2-5; tentative D call: TRBD1 (6 bases). CDR3 size: 12 residues. Germline-derived CDR1 and CDR2 are GTSNPN and SVGIG (reference sequence). Trimming took off 4 bases at V and 3 bases at J, with 9 bases between the two ends. The CDR3 coding sequence is TGTGCCTGGACAGGGGAAAAAGAGACCCAGTACTTC. Translation gives CAWTGEKETQYF.

The CDR3 bases are TGTGCCAGCCAGGGGGCTGAAGCTTTCTTT. Protein product: CASQGAEAFF. The chain recombines TRBV6-5 with TRBJ1-1, with TRBD1 matching over 7 bases. The CDR3 totals 10 residues. J gave up 6 bases and V 8 bases, and 0 bases lay outside the gene matches. Germline V CDR1 and CDR2: MNHEY, SVGAGI.

Only a few counts were recorded for this clonotype. The gene calls are TRBV7-2 and TRBJ2-1; perhaps TRBD2 as D (5 bases). The germline V gene encodes CDR1 SGHTA and CDR2 FQGNSA. V lost 3 bases and J 9 bases, leaving 15 bases between the germline ends. The CDR3 consists of 14 residues. This CDR3 reads CASSLLAGSPEQFF. The CDR3 DNA reads as TGTGCCAGCAGCTTGCTAGCCGGTTCTCCTGAGCAGTTCTTC.

This chain joins TRBV7-9 and TRBJ2-5, with D possibly TRBD2 on 6 matching bases. The germline gives CDR1 SEHNR, CDR2 FQNEAQ (reference sequence). Trimming left V 8 bases short and J 5 bases short, with 12 bases between. This CDR3 is 12 amino acids long. The CDR3 region is CASGISGETQYF. As DNA, the CDR3 is TGTGCCAGCGGGATCAGCGGGGAGACCCAGTACTTC.

V usage is TRBV14 and J usage is TRBJ2-1, with 11 bases lining up with TRBD1. CDR1 SGHDN and CDR2 FVKESK come from the germline V gene. The CDR3 totals 16 residues. Trimming cost V 6 bases and J 3 bases; bases outside gene matches: 7. The chain's CDR3 is CASRRTGTGGYNEQFF. CDR3 bases: TGTGCCAGCAGGCGAACCGGGACAGGGGGCTACAATGAGCAGTTCTTC. Drawing the rest from reference TRBV14 and TRBJ2-1, the complete variable domain is EAGVTQFPSHSVIEKGQTVTLRCDPISGHDNLYWYRRVMGKEIKFLLHFVKESKQDESGMPNNRFLAERTGGTYSTLKVQPAELEDSGVYFCASRRTGTGGYNEQFFGPGTRLTVL.

The chain has TRBV12-3 or TRBV12-4 and TRBJ2-7; unclear D gene. This CDR3 is built from 13 residues. Trimming took 0 bases from V and 6 from J, leaving 9 bases between them. CDR3: CASSLAVGPEQYF. The CDR3 DNA sequence: TGTGCCAGCAGTTTAGCAGTCGGTCCCGAGCAGTACTTC.

The CDR3 loop is CASDPRGVNTGELFF. The DNA for the CDR3 is TGTGCCAGCGACCCCCGAGGGGTGAACACCGGGGAGCTGTTTTTT. The chain is built from TRBV12-3 or TRBV12-4 and TRBJ2-2; possibly TRBD1 or TRBD2 for D (5 bases each). V dropped 8 bases and J dropped 1 base, with 14 bases sitting between them. There are 15 residues in the CDR3.

Only a few counts were recorded for this clonotype. V and J are TRBV4-2 and TRBJ2-5, with D unresolved. V dropped 2 bases and J dropped 4 bases, with 14 bases sitting between them. Germline values: CDR1 LGHNA, CDR2 YNFKEQ. CDR3 size: 15 residues. This CDR3 is CASSQLGPTPETQYF. The CDR3 nucleotides read TGTGCCAGCAGCCAATTAGGGCCGACCCCAGAGACCCAGTACTTC.

In its sample, this clonotype was seen a few times. The chain carries TRBV6-2 or TRBV6-3 and TRBJ1-1, with D unclear. The V end was cut by 6 bases, the J end by 11 bases, with 16 bases between. CDR1 is MNHEY, CDR2 SVGEGT, per germline. The CDR3 totals 12 residues. The CDR3 region has the DNA TGTGCCAGCAGCTACGCGGAGTGGAATGCTTTCTTT. This encodes CASSYAEWNAFF.

In its sample, this clonotype was seen a few times. V gene TRBV12-3 or TRBV12-4 combines with J gene TRBJ2-7, with D hard to call. This CDR3 region has 12 residues. V was trimmed by 3 bases and J by 6 bases, leaving 9 bases between them. CDR3 DNA sequence: TGTGCCAGCAGTTTCGGCGGCTCCGAGCAGTACTTC. Translated, it gives CASSFGGSEQYF.

This clonotype appeared a few times. The J gene is TRBJ2-1, the V gene TRBV11-2, with 10 bases identical to TRBD2. Germline loops: CDR1 SGHAT, CDR2 FQNNGV. After removal of 3 bases from V and 9 bases from J, the junction contained 11 bases not matched to a gene. The CDR3 has 16 residues. The CDR3 DNA follows: TGTGCCAGCAGCTTGGGGAGCGGGGGGGCAGCCACTGAGCAGTTCTTC. It encodes CASSLGSGGAATEQFF.

The rearrangement uses TRBV5-8 and TRBJ2-7, with D unclear. This CDR3 spans 11 amino acids. V was clipped by 3 bases and J by 3 bases, with 4 bases between them. Germline loops: CDR1 SGHTS, CDR2 YDEGEE. DNA of the CDR3: TGTGCCAGCAGCTGGGTCTACGAGCAGTACTTC. Its protein product is CASSWVYEQYF.

This clonotype was detected a few times. The rearrangement links TRBV5-6 to TRBJ1-1; D is unresolved. The V gene lost 2 bases and the J gene lost 4 bases, with 12 bases spanning the gap. Germline CDR1 is SGHDT and CDR2 is YYEEEE. The CDR3 runs 14 residues. The CDR3 sequence is CASSFHGFGTEAFF. In nucleotides, the CDR3 is TGTGCCAGCAGCTTTCACGGGTTCGGCACTGAAGCTTTCTTT.

J is TRBJ2-5 and V is TRBV5-1, with a weak D call TRBD2 (6 bases). Germline V lookup: CDR1 SGHRS, CDR2 YFSETQ. CDR3 size: 15 residues. V lost 4 bases and J 4 bases, leaving 17 bases between the germline ends. The CDR3 is CASSGETSLGETQYF. The CDR3 nucleotides read TGCGCCAGCAGCGGGGAGACTAGTCTGGGAGAGACCCAGTACTTC.

This clonotype was seen only a few times. The rearrangement uses TRBV5-1 and TRBJ2-2; TRBD2 matches 12 bases. V was pared by 3 bases and J by 5 bases, with 8 bases of the junction left unmatched. Germline values: CDR1 SGHRS, CDR2 YFSETQ. The CDR3 is made up of 17 amino acids. The CDR3: CASSSFPSGGATGELFF. The CDR3 nucleotides are TGCGCCAGCAGCTCCTTCCCTAGCGGGGGGGCTACCGGGGAGCTGTTTTTT.

The CDR3 region has the DNA TGTGCCAGCAGCTTAGCACAGGGCCCCTATGGCTACACCTTC. Amino acid sequence: CASSLAQGPYGYTF. V gene TRBV7-2 combines with J gene TRBJ1-2; a weak D match, TRBD1 (6 bases). The V end lost 0 bases, the J end lost 4 bases, and 9 bases lay between the germline ends. This CDR3 spans 14 amino acids. Germline assignment: CDR1 SGHTA and CDR2 FQGNSA.

This rearrangement joins TRBV12-3 or TRBV12-4 to TRBJ2-7; D possibly corresponds to TRBD1 (6 bases). Trimming took off 4 bases at V and 3 bases at J, with 10 bases between the two ends. This CDR3 has 13 residues. CDR3: CASSSLQGYEQYF. Here the CDR3 DNA reads TGTGCCAGCAGTTCGTTACAGGGCTACGAGCAGTACTTC.

This clonotype occurred many times. V usage is TRBV6-2 or TRBV6-3 and J usage is TRBJ2-7; D uncertain. CDR1 MNHEY and CDR2 SVGEGT come from the germline V gene. CDR3 size: 14 residues. V lost 5 bases and J lost 5, with 16 bases in between. The CDR3 DNA reads as TGTGCCAGCAGTCACCATGCTAGTTCTGACGAGCAGTACGTC. Its translation: CASSHHASSDEQYV.